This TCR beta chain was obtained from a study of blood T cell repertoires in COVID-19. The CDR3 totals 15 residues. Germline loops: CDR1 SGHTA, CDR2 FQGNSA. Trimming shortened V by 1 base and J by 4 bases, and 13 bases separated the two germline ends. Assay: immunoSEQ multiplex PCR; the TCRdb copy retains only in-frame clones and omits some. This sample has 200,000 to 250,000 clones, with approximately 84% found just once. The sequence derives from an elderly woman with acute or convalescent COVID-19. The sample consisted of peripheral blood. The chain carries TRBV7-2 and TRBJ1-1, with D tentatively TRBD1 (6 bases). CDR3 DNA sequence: TGTGCCAGCAGCTTAGGGGGGCAGGGTTTCACTGAAGCTTTCTTT. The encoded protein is CASSLGGQGFTEAFF.